The 30 T cell receptor beta chains in this list originate from one sample, sequenced in a study of OX40 agonist ivuxolimab in advanced cancers. Sequencing used immunoSEQ multiplex PCR; TCRdb keeps in-frame clones, though not all of them. The table records 50,000 to 65,000 clones, 90% to 95% of them present only once. The starting material was CD4+ or CD8+ T cells sorted from blood, obtained in a trial of the OX40 agonist ivuxolimab. Receptors originate from an adult with an advanced solid tumor such as melanoma, head and neck, liver or kidney cancer.

This clone was recorded only once. This chain links TRBV19 with TRBJ2-5; tentatively, D is TRBD2 (6 bases). This CDR3 has 13 residues. Looked up from germline, CDR1 is LNHDA and CDR2 is SQIVND (reference sequence). V gave up 10 bases and J gave up 2 bases, with 14 bases separating them. Here the CDR3 DNA reads TGTGCCACCATGGACGGGGGACAAGAGACCCAGTACTTC. This translates into CATMDGGQETQYF.

This clone was seen only a few times. The rearrangement joins TRBV19 to TRBJ1-6; weak D call: TRBD1 (5 bases). CDR1 is LNHDA and CDR2 is SQIVND in the germline V gene (reference sequence). V was shortened by 5 bases and J by 9 bases, with 14 bases between the two germline ends. This CDR3 has 14 amino acids. This CDR3 reads CASSASPGGSPLHF. The CDR3 nucleotides read TGTGCCAGTAGTGCCTCTCCTGGGGGTTCACCCCTCCACTTT.

Written as DNA, the CDR3 is TGTGCCAGCAGCTTAGGCCAAGAGACCCAGTACTTC. Protein sequence: CASSLGQETQYF. V usage is TRBV11-2 and J usage is TRBJ2-5; D is unresolved. The V end was cut by 1 base, the J end by 1 base, with 1 base between. Germline values: CDR1 SGHAT, CDR2 FQNNGV. The CDR3 is 12 residues long.

This clone was picked up a small number of times. The gene calls are TRBV20-1 and TRBJ2-7; possibly TRBD1 for D (5 bases). Germline-derived CDR1 and CDR2 are DFQATT and SNEGSKA (reference sequence). Trimming removed 5 bases from V and 6 bases from J, with 11 bases in between. This CDR3 comprises 11 residues. CDR3 region: CSAGAGVEQYF. The CDR3 DNA is TGCAGTGCTGGGGCTGGGGTCGAGCAGTACTTC.

The CDR3 loop reads CASSVVNSYNEQFF. As DNA, the CDR3 is TGTGCCAGCAGCGTGGTGAATTCCTACAATGAGCAGTTCTTC. The chain couples TRBV9 to TRBJ2-1; D is ambiguous. The germline V and J ends were trimmed by 2 bases and 1 base, with 7 bases remaining between them. Germline V gives CDR1 SGDLS, CDR2 YYNGEE. The CDR3 contains 14 residues.

This sequence joins TRBV6-1 and TRBJ2-7; D uncertain. The CDR3 has 11 amino acids. V was clipped by 8 bases and J by 0 bases, with 5 bases between them. Per germline, CDR1 MNHNS and CDR2 SASEGT. The CDR3 DNA sequence: TGTGCCAGCGCCTTCTCCTACGAGCAGTACTTC. Amino acids: CASAFSYEQYF.

Only one count was recorded for this clone. The V call is TRBV29-1, the J call TRBJ1-2; D gene ambiguous. This CDR3 contains 11 residues. CDR1 SQVTM and CDR2 ANQGSEA come from the germline V gene. V was cut by 7 bases and J by 5 bases, with 11 bases left in between. Here the CDR3 reads CSDLTSYGYTF. For the CDR3, the DNA is TGCAGCGACCTGACAAGTTATGGCTACACCTTC.

The chain combines TRBV7-7 with TRBJ1-1; the D gene is possibly TRBD1 (5 bases). CDR3 length: 13 amino acids. The germline CDR1 and CDR2 sequences are SSHAT and FNYEAQ (reference sequence). V was cut by 11 bases and J by 1 base, with 14 bases left in between. CDR3 region: CAVGRGRNTEAFF. CDR3 in DNA: TGTGCCGTGGGGAGGGGCCGGAACACTGAAGCTTTCTTT. The full variable domain, with the rest looked up from reference TRBV7-7 and TRBJ1-1, is GAGVSQSPRYKVTKRGQDVTLRCDPISSHATLYWYQQALGQGPEFLTYFNYEAQPDKSGLPSDRFSAERPEGSISTLTIQRTEQRDSAMYRCAVGRGRNTEAFFGQGTRLTVV.

The chain employs TRBV5-6 and TRBJ1-2, with D unresolved. In germline, CDR1 is SGHDT, CDR2 YYEEEE. Trimming pared 0 bases from V and 2 bases from J, leaving 8 bases between. The CDR3 extends over 14 amino acids. The CDR3 region has the DNA TGTGCCAGCAGCTTGGCGGACTCGAACTATGGCTACACCTTC. It codes for CASSLADSNYGYTF.

V is TRBV2 and J is TRBJ1-2; 9 nucleotides line up with TRBD1. The CDR3 sequence is 16 residues long. V was clipped by 3 bases and J by 7 bases; unmatched bases: 12. Germline V gives CDR1 SNHLY, CDR2 FYNNEI. The CDR3 reads CASSDDPQQGAFGYTF. DNA of the CDR3: TGTGCCAGCAGTGATGATCCCCAACAGGGGGCGTTTGGCTACACCTTC. Complete variable domain (other parts from reference TRBV2 and TRBJ1-2): EPEVTQTPSHQVTQMGQEVILRCVPISNHLYFYWYRQILGQKVEFLVSFYNNEISEKSEIFDDQFSVERPDGSNFTLKIRSTKLEDSAMYFCASSDDPQQGAFGYTFGSGTRLTVV.

The chain links TRBV19 to TRBJ2-2; a possible D gene is TRBD2 (7 bases). This CDR3 is built from 17 residues. Trimming stripped 10 bases from V and 0 bases from J, with 21 bases between. Germline V gene data show CDR1 as LNHDA and CDR2 as SQIVND (reference sequence). The CDR3 loop reads CATDRGAILSNTGELFF. In nucleotides, the CDR3 is TGTGCCACAGACCGGGGGGCAATTCTATCGAACACCGGGGAGCTGTTTTTT.

The gene calls are TRBV6-5 and TRBJ2-7, with a tentative D call TRBD1 (6 bases). This CDR3 comprises 13 residues. The V gene lost 5 bases and the J gene lost 4 bases, with 12 bases spanning the gap. Germline V gene sequence: CDR1 MNHEY, CDR2 SVGAGI. Here the CDR3 DNA reads TGTGCCAGCAGTCCTCGGACAGAATACGAGCAGTACTTC. Its protein product is CASSPRTEYEQYF.

The J gene is TRBJ1-6, the V gene TRBV4-3; D gene ambiguous. Germline-derived CDR1 and CDR2 are LGHNA and YSLEER. CDR3 length equals 14 residues. Trimming left V 0 bases short and J 10 bases short, with 10 bases between. CDR3 sequence reads: CASSQDSGSSPLHF. In DNA, the CDR3 is TGCGCCAGCAGCCAAGACAGCGGTTCGTCACCCCTCCACTTT.

CDR3 loop: CSVEAPSGRLDEQFF. The CDR3 coding sequence is TGCAGCGTTGAAGCACCTAGCGGGAGACTGGATGAGCAGTTCTTC. The rearrangement uses TRBV29-1 and TRBJ2-1; 10 bases align to TRBD2. CDR3 length: 15 amino acids. Germline V gene sequence: CDR1 SQVTM, CDR2 ANQGSEA. The V segment lost 1 base and the J segment 8 bases; nucleotides outside the gene matches: 8.

This chain uses TRBV6-5 with TRBJ2-1; D is ambiguous. V lost 5 bases to trimming and J lost 0 bases, with 11 bases between them. The length of the CDR3 is 15 residues. CDR1 and CDR2 (germline): MNHEY, SVGAGI. The DNA for the CDR3 is TGTGCCAGCAGTCAAGGACCCAGCTCCTACAATGAGCAGTTCTTC. It yields the protein CASSQGPSSYNEQFF.

The rearrangement joins TRBV27 to TRBJ2-3; no clear D gene. Germline V gene lookup returns CDR1 MNHEY and CDR2 SMNVEV (reference sequence). CDR3 length: 13 residues. The V end was cut by 10 bases, the J end by 0 bases, with 11 bases between. The CDR3 bases are TGTGCCAAGACTCCCCGTAGCACAGATACGCAGTATTTT. This encodes CAKTPRSTDTQYF.

The chain is built from TRBV7-7 and TRBJ2-3; D may match TRBD1 or TRBD2 (5 bases each). V lost 5 bases and J lost 0, with 9 bases in between. There are 14 residues in the CDR3. Looked up from germline, CDR1 is SSHAT and CDR2 is FNYEAQ (reference sequence). The CDR3 DNA reads TGTGCCAGCAGCCACCGGGACAGCACAGATACGCAGTATTTT. Amino acid sequence: CASSHRDSTDTQYF.

The rearrangement joins TRBV7-9 to TRBJ2-1; 11 nucleotides agree with TRBD2. The CDR3 length is 16 residues. The trim removed 4 bases at V and 3 bases at J, leaving 5 bases unmatched. Germline loops: CDR1 SEHNR, CDR2 FQNEAQ (reference sequence). CDR3 residues: CASSSPGLADYNEQFF. The CDR3 DNA reads as TGTGCCAGCAGCTCGCCGGGACTAGCGGACTACAATGAGCAGTTCTTC.

The chain is built from TRBV25-1 and TRBJ1-2; D might be TRBD1 (5 bases). This CDR3 has 17 amino acids. Trimming cost V 0 bases and J 5 bases, with 19 bases left between them. Germline loops: CDR1 MGHDK, CDR2 SYGVNS. In DNA form, the CDR3 reads TGTGCCAGCAGTGAATATAGCGGGGGGGGGACCGTTTATGGCTACACCTTC. This codes for CASSEYSGGGTVYGYTF.

The V gene is TRBV4-1, the J gene TRBJ2-7, with a possible D match to TRBD2 (6 bases). The CDR3 has 15 residues. The V gene's germline CDR1 is MGHRA and CDR2 YSYEKL. Trimming stripped 0 bases from V and 6 bases from J, with 15 bases between. The CDR3 region is CASSQDGGQWAEQYF. Here the CDR3 DNA reads TGCGCCAGCAGCCAAGATGGAGGGCAGTGGGCCGAGCAGTACTTC.

The chain recombines TRBV19 with TRBJ2-1; 8 bases are shared with TRBD2. Trimming took 5 bases from V and 0 from J; bases not matched to a gene: 3. CDR1 and CDR2 (germline): LNHDA, SQIVND (reference sequence). CDR3 length: 15 amino acids. CDR3 sequence: CASSLSGTSYNEQFF. CDR3 coding DNA: TGTGCCAGTAGTCTTAGCGGGACCTCCTACAATGAGCAGTTCTTC.

The chain is built from TRBV6-5 and TRBJ2-7, with TRBD1 matching 9 bases. Germline assignment: CDR1 MNHEY and CDR2 SVGAGI. The trim removed 0 bases at V and 7 bases at J, leaving 7 bases unmatched. This CDR3 region has 15 residues. The CDR3 reads CASSYSTRQGGEQYF. The CDR3 coding sequence is TGTGCCAGCAGTTACTCGACCCGACAGGGGGGAGAGCAGTACTTC.

The rearrangement links TRBV14 to TRBJ2-7; 7 positions match TRBD1. V shed 6 bases and J 2 bases; nucleotides not matched to a gene: 7. The germline V gene has CDR1 SGHDN and CDR2 FVKESK. The CDR3 covers 14 residues. In nucleotides, the CDR3 is TGTGCCAGCAGTCATTACAGGGGACCCTACGAGCAGTACTTC. Translated, it gives CASSHYRGPYEQYF.

The J gene is TRBJ2-7, the V gene TRBV5-1; perhaps TRBD1 as D (6 bases). Between the trimmed V and J ends, which lost 0 bases and 0 bases, there was a span of 10 bases. Germline V gene lookup returns CDR1 SGHRS and CDR2 YFSETQ. The CDR3 has 15 amino acids. The CDR3 here is CASSLGPGDSYEQYF. The CDR3 DNA sequence: TGCGCCAGCAGCTTGGGGCCAGGGGACTCCTACGAGCAGTACTTC.

The chain couples TRBV27 to TRBJ2-1; TRBD2 aligns across 7 bases. J lost 3 bases, V lost 2 bases, and 4 bases had no gene match. This CDR3 comprises 15 residues. Per the germline V gene, CDR1 is MNHEY and CDR2 is SMNVEV (reference sequence). CDR3 DNA sequence: TGTGCCAGCAGTTTAGGGGCGGGAGACTACAATGAGCAGTTCTTC. This sequence encodes CASSLGAGDYNEQFF.

The rearrangement links TRBV4-1 to TRBJ2-3; D gene uncertain. V lost 4 bases to trimming and J lost 5 bases, with 13 bases between them. Germline V CDR1 and CDR2: MGHRA, YSYEKL. The CDR3 runs 14 residues. The CDR3 region has the DNA TGCGCCAGCAGCCCCCGCCCCATGGGAGATACGCAGTATTTT. Protein product: CASSPRPMGDTQYF.

V is TRBV9 and J is TRBJ1-2; TRBD1 might be the D (6 bases). This CDR3 comprises 13 residues. The ends were cut back, 3 bases at V and 6 bases at J, with 12 bases in the middle. The V gene's germline CDR1 is SGDLS and CDR2 YYNGEE. The CDR3 sequence is CASSGHTGNGYTF. The CDR3 nucleotides read TGTGCCAGCAGCGGACATACAGGGAATGGCTACACCTTC.

The chain couples TRBV7-3 to TRBJ2-1; possible D gene TRBD2, 6 bases. V lost 4 bases to trimming and J lost 6 bases, with 19 bases between them. The CDR3 has 16 amino acids. From germline, CDR1 is SGHTA and CDR2 FQGTGA. In DNA form, the CDR3 reads TGTGCCAGCAGCTCCATGGGGTCGGGAGCCCCCAATGAGCAGTTCTTC. Residues: CASSSMGSGAPNEQFF.

Only one count was recorded for this clone. V and J are TRBV27 and TRBJ2-3, with a tentative D call TRBD1 (6 bases). The CDR3 totals 15 residues. With 0 bases removed from V and 6 bases from J, the gap between germline ends came to 13 bases. Germline V CDR1 and CDR2: MNHEY, SMNVEV (reference sequence). CDR3 in DNA: TGTGCCAGCAGTTTATCGCTGGAACAGGGCGATACGCAGTATTTT. Its protein is CASSLSLEQGDTQYF.

This chain uses TRBV4-1 with TRBJ2-5; 8 bases agree with TRBD1. The germline V gene has CDR1 MGHRA and CDR2 YSYEKL. The CDR3 spans 14 residues. After removal of 1 base from V and 4 bases from J, the junction contained 2 bases not matched to a gene. This chain's CDR3 is CASSQGQGTETQYF. The DNA for the CDR3 is TGCGCCAGCAGCCAAGGACAGGGGACAGAGACCCAGTACTTC.